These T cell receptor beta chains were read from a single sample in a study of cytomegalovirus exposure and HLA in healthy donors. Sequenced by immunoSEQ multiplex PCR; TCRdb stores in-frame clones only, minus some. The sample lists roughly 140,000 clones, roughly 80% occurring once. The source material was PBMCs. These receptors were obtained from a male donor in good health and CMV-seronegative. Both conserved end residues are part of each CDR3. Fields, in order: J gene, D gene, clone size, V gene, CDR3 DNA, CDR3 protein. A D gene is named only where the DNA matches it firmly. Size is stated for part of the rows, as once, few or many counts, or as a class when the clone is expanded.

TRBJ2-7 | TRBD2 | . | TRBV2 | TGTGCCAGCAGTCGAGCGGGGGGGCCATCCTACGAGCAGTACTTC | CASSRAGGPSYEQYF
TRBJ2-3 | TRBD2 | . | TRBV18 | TGTGCCAGCTCACCACTAGCGGGAGTTGCAGATACGCAGTATTTT | CASSPLAGVADTQYF
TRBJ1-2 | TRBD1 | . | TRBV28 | TGTGCCAGCAGTTTATATAAAAAGGGGGCTGGAGGCTACACCTTC | CASSLYKKGAGGYTF
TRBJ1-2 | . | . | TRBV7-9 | TGTGCCAGCAGCTTAGCCACAGGGTTAAATGGCTACACCTTC | CASSLATGLNGYTF
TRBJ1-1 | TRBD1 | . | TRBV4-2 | TGTGCCAGCAGCACAGGGGGTTACACTGAAGCTTTCTTT | CASSTGGYTEAFF
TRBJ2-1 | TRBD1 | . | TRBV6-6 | TGTGCCAGCAGGACCGGGACAGGGCCGGATGAGCAGTTCTTC | CASRTGTGPDEQFF
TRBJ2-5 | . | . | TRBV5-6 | TGTGCCAGCAGGATGGGAGGGGGCCAAGAGACCCAGTACTTC | CASRMGGGQETQYF
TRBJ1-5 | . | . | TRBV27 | TGTGCCAGCGGCCCCAATCAGCCCCAGCATTTT | CASGPNQPQHF
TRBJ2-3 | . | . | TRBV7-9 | TGTTCCAGCAGCCTCTCCGCAGATACGCAGTATTTT | CSSSLSADTQYF
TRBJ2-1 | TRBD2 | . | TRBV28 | TGTGCCAGCAGTTTACTCCGACTAGCGGGAGAAAATGAGCAGTTCTTC | CASSLLRLAGENEQFF
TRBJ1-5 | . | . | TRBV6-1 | TGTGCCACTCAGCACGGGGAGGGTACCGGTCAGCCCCAGCATTTT | CATQHGEGTGQPQHF
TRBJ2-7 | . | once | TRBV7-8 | TGTGCCAGCAGCTTAGAAAGACCCGGGTTGGGCTACGAGCAGTACTTC | CASSLERPGLGYEQYF
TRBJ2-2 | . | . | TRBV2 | TGTGCCAGCAGTGAATATGCGGCAGGGGCATATACCGGGGAGCTGTTTTTT | CASSEYAAGAYTGELFF
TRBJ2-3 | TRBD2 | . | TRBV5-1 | TGCGCCAGCAGCTACCTTAGCGGGAGGGGCACAGATACGCAGTATTTT | CASSYLSGRGTDTQYF
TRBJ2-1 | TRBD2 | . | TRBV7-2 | TGTGCCAGCAGCCAACCTCCGAGCGGGAGGGCTTTTTATGAGCAGTTCTTC | CASSQPPSGRAFYEQFF
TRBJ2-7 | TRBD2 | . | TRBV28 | TGTGCCAGCAAATATAAGCCGGCTAGCGGGTACTACGAGCAGTACTTC | CASKYKPASGYYEQYF
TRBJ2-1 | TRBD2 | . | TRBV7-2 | TGTGCCAGCAGCCAGATAGCGGGGCAGCAGTTCTTC | CASSQIAGQQFF
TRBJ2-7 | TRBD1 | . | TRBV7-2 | TGTGCCAGCAGCACTGGAGGGACAGGGCTGCGGGAGCAGTACTTC | CASSTGGTGLREQYF
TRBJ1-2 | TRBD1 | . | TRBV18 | TGTGCCAGCTCACCAGTAATTTCGACAGGGACTAACTATGGCTACACCTTC | CASSPVISTGTNYGYTF
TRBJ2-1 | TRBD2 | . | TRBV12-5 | TGTGCTAGTGGTCCCCCGGGTAGCGGGGGGTCTTATGCCAATGAGCAGTTCTTC | CASGPPGSGGSYANEQFF
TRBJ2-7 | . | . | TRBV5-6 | TGTGCCAGCAGCTCCCTCGGCTTCGGAGTCTACGAGCAGTACTTC | CASSSLGFGVYEQYF
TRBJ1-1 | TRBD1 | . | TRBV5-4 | TGTGCCAGCAGCTTGGGAGGTAGGGGGCGGACTGAAGCTTTCTTT | CASSLGGRGRTEAFF
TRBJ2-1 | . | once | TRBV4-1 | TGCGCCAGCAGCCGAGGACAACGACAGCCCAATGAGCAGTTCTTC | CASSRGQRQPNEQFF
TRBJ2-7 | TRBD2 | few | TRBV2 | TGTGCCAGCAGTGAAACTAGCGCCAGCTACGAGCAGTACTTC | CASSETSASYEQYF
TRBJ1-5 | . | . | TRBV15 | TGTGCCACCAGCAGAGATGCGGGGGCCGATCAGCCCCAGCATTTT | CATSRDAGADQPQHF
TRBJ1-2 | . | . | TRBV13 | TGTGCCAGCAGCTTAGGAACAGGGCTGTATGGCTACACCTTC | CASSLGTGLYGYTF
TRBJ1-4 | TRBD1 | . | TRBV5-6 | TGTGCCAGCAGCTTGGCCGGGACAGGGGGTGAAAAACTGTTTTTT | CASSLAGTGGEKLFF
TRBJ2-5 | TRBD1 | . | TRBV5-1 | TGCGCCAGCAGCGTACGGCCTGGACAGGGGAAGGGAGAGACCCAGTACTTC | CASSVRPGQGKGETQYF
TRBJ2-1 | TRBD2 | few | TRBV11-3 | TGTGCCAGCAGCACGGGACTAGCGGGACCCAATGAGCAGTTCTTC | CASSTGLAGPNEQFF
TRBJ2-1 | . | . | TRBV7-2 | TGTGCCAGCAGCTTAAGTACAGGGTCCTACAATGAGCAGTTCTTC | CASSLSTGSYNEQFF
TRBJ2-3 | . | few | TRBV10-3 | TGTGCCATCAGTGAGGGCGGGACTAGCACAGATACGCAGTATTTT | CAISEGGTSTDTQYF
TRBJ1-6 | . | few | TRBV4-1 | TGCGCCAGCAGCCAAGATGGCCAGGCCACTTATAATTCACCCCTCCACTTT | CASSQDGQATYNSPLHF
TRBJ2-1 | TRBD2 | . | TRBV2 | TGTGCCAGCAGTGATAGCGGGAGAGGTAATGAGCAGTTCTTC | CASSDSGRGNEQFF
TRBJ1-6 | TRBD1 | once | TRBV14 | TGTGCCAGCAGCCAAGGGACAGGGGGCCTCCGGTCACCCCTCCACTTT | CASSQGTGGLRSPLHF
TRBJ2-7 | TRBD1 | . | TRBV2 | TGTGCCAGCAGGGCCGGGACAGGGACAACCTACGAGCAGTACTTC | CASRAGTGTTYEQYF
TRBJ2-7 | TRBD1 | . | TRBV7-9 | TGTGCCAGCAGCTTTGACAGGGGCGCCTACGAGCAGTACTTC | CASSFDRGAYEQYF
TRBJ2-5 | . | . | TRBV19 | TGTGCCAGTAGTATGACTTACACCCAGGAGACCCAGTACTTC | CASSMTYTQETQYF
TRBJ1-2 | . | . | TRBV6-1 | TGTGCCAGCAGTGAGGGCAGGGAATATGGCTACACCTTC | CASSEGREYGYTF
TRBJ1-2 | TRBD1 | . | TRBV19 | TGTGCCAGTAGCCCGACAGGGTTCTATGGCTACACCTTC | CASSPTGFYGYTF
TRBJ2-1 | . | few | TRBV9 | TGTGCCAGCAGCGCAGCAGCCAGACTGTACAATGAGCAGTTCTTC | CASSAAARLYNEQFF
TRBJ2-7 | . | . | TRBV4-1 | TGCGCCAGCAGACGTTTACTCTCGAGCTCCTACGAGCAGTACTTC | CASRRLLSSSYEQYF
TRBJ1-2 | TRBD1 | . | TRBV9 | TGTGCCAGCAGCCCCGGGACAGGGTATCCTCTTTACTATGGCTACACCTTC | CASSPGTGYPLYYGYTF
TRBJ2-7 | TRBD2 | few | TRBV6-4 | TGTGCCAGCAGAGGGACTAGCGGCTACGAGCAGTACTTC | CASRGTSGYEQYF
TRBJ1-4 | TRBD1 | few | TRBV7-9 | TGTGCCAGCAGCGTTGACAGGGAATCGAGTGAAAAACTGTTTTTT | CASSVDRESSEKLFF
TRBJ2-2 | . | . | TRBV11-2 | TGTGCCAGCAGCTTAGTACTGATGAACACCGGGGAGCTGTTTTTT | CASSLVLMNTGELFF
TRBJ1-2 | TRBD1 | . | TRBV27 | TGTGCCAGCAGAAAAGAGGGGGCGGGGATCTATGGCTACACCTTC | CASRKEGAGIYGYTF
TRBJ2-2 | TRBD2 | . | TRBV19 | TGTGCCAGTAGGGGTTTAGGCGGGAGTTTGTCCGGGGAGCTGTTTTTT | CASRGLGGSLSGELFF
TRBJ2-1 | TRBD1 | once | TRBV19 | TGTGCCAGTAGTAAATCCCGGGACAGGGCGGTACACAATGAGCAGTTCTTC | CASSKSRDRAVHNEQFF
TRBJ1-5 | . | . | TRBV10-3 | TGTGCCATCAGTGAGCAGGTGAACCAGCCCCAGCATTTT | CAISEQVNQPQHF
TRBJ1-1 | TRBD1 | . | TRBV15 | TGTGCCACCAGCAGATACACCGGGACAGAAGAAGCTTTCTTT | CATSRYTGTEEAFF